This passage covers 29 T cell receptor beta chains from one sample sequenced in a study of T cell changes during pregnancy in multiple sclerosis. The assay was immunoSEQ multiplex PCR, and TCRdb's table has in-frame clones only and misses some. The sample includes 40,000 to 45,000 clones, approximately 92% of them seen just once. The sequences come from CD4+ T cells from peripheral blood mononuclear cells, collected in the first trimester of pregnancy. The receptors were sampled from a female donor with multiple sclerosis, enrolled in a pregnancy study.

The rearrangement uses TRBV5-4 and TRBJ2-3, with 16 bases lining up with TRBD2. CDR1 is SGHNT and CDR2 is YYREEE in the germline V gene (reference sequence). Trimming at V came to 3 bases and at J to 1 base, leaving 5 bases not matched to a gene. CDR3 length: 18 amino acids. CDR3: CASSSGLAGGPGTDTQYF. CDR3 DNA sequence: TGTGCCAGCAGCTCGGGACTAGCGGGAGGGCCAGGCACAGATACGCAGTATTTT.

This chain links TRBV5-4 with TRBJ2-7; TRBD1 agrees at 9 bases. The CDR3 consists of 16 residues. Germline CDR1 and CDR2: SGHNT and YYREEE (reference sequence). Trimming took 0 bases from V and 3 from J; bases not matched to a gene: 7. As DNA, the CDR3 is TGTGCCAGCAGCTTGGCAGGACAGGGGTCGTACTACGAGCAGTACTTC. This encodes CASSLAGQGSYYEQYF. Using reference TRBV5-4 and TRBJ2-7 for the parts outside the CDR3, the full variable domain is ETGVTQSPTHLIKTRGQQVTLRCSSQSGHNTVSWYQQALGQGPQFIFQYYREEENGRGNFPPRFSGLQFPNYSSELNVNALELDDSALYLCASSLAGQGSYYEQYFGPGTRLTVT.

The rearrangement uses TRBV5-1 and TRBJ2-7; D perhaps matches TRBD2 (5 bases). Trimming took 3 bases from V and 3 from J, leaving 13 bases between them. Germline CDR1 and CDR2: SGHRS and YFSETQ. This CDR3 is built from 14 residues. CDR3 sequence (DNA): TGCGCCAGCAGCTCCTCCGGTACTAGCTACGAGCAGTACTTC. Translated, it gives CASSSSGTSYEQYF.

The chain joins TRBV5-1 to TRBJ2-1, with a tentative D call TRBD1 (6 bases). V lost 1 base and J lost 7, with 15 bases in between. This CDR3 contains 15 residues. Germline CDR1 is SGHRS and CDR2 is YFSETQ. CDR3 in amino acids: CASSLILQGRNEQFF. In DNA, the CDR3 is TGCGCCAGCAGCTTGATACTACAGGGAAGGAATGAGCAGTTCTTC.

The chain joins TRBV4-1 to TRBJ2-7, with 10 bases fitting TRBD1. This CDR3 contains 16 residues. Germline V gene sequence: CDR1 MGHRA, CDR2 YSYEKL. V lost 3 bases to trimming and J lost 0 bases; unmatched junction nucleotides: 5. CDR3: CASSQPGQGHSYEQYF. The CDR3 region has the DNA TGCGCCAGCAGCCAGCCGGGACAGGGGCACTCCTACGAGCAGTACTTC.

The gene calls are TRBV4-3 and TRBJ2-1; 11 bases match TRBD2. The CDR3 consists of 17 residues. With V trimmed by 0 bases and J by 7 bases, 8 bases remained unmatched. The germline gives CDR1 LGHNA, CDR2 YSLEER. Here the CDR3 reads CASSQESGTSGMNEQFF. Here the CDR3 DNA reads TGCGCCAGCAGCCAAGAATCGGGGACTAGCGGAATGAATGAGCAGTTCTTC.

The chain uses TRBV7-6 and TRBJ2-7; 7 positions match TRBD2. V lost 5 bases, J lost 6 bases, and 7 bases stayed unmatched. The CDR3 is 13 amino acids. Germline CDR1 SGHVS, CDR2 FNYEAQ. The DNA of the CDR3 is TGTGCCAGCAGCGATAGCGGGTTTAGCGAGCAGTACTTC. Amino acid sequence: CASSDSGFSEQYF.

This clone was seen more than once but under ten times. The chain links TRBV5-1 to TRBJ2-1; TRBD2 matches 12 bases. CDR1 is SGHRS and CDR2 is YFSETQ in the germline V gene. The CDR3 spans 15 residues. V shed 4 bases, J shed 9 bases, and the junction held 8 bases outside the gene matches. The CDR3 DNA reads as TGCGCCAGCAGCCCTAGCGGGAGGGGGGGCCTTGAGCAGTTCTTC. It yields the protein CASSPSGRGGLEQFF.

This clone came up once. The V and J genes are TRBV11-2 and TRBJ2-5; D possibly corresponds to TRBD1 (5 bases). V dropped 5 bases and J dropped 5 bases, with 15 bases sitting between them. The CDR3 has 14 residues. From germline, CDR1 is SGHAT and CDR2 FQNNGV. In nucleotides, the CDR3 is TGTGCCAGCAGCGCAGGGTCTTATGGGGAGACCCAGTACTTC. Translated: CASSAGSYGETQYF.

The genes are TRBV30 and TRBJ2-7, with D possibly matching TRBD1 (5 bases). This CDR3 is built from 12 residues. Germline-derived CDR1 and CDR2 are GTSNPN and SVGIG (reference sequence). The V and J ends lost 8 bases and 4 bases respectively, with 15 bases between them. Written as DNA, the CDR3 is TGTGCCCTAAGGCGACAGCAATACGAGCAGTACTTC. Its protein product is CALRRQQYEQYF.

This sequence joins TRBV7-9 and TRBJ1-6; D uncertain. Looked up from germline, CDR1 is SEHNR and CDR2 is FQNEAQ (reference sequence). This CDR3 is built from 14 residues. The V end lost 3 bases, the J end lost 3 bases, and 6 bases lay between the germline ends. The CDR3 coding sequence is TGTGCCAGCAGCTTGGCCCTCTATAATTCACCCCTCCACTTT. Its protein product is CASSLALYNSPLHF.

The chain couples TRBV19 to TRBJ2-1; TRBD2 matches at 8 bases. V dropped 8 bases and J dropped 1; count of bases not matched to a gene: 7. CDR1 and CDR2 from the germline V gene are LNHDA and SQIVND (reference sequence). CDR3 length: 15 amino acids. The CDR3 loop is CASGWQRGSYNEQFF. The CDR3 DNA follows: TGTGCCAGTGGATGGCAGCGGGGGTCCTACAATGAGCAGTTCTTC.

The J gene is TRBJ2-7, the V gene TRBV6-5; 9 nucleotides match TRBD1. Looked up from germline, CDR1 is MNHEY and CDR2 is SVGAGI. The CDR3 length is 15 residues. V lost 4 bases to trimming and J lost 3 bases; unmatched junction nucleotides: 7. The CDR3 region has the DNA TGTGCCAGCAGTTCCCTGACAGGGGGACACTACGAGCAGTACTTC. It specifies CASSSLTGGHYEQYF.

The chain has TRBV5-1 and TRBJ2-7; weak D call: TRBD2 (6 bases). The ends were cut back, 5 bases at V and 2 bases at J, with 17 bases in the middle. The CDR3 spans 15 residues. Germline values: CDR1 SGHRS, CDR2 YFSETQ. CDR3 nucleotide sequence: TGCGCCAGCAGTCTGCGGTCTCTAGCGACCTACGAGCAGTACTTC. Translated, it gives CASSLRSLATYEQYF.

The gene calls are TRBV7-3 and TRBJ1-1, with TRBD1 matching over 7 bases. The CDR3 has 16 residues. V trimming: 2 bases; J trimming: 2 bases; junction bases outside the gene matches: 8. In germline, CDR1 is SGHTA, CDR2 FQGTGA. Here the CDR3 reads CASSLPITGVNTEAFF. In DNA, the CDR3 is TGTGCCAGCAGCTTACCGATAACAGGGGTCAACACTGAAGCTTTCTTT.

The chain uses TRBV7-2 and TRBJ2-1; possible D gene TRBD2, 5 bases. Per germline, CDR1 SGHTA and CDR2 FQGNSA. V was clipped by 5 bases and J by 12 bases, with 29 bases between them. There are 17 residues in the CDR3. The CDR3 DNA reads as TGTGCCAGCAGCCCTAGGCGGGCAATTTTGGCCACCAGCGGGCAGTTCTTC. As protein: CASSPRRAILATSGQFF.

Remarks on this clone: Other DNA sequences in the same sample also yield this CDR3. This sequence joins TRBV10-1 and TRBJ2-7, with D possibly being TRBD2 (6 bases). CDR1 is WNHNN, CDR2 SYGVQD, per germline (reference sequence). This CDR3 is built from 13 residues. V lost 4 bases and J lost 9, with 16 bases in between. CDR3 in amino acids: CASSAGTPPGQYF. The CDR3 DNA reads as TGCGCCAGCAGTGCCGGGACTCCACCTGGGCAGTACTTC.

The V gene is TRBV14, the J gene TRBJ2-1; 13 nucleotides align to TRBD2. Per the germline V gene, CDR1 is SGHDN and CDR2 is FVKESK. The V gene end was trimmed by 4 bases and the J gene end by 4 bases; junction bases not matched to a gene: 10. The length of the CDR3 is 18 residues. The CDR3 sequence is CASSLFGTSGMGYNEQFF. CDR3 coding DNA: TGTGCCAGCAGCCTGTTCGGGACTAGCGGGATGGGATACAATGAGCAGTTCTTC.

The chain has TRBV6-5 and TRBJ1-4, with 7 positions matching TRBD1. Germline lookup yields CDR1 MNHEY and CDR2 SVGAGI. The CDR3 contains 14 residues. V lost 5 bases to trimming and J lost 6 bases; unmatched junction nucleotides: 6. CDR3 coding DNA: TGTGCCAGCAGTCCGGACAGGAGTCATGAAAAACTGTTTTTT. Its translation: CASSPDRSHEKLFF.

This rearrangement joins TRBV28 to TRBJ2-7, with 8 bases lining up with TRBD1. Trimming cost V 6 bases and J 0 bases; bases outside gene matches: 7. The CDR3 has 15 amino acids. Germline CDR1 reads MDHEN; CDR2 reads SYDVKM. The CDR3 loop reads CASSPQDRDSYEQYF. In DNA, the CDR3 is TGTGCCAGCAGCCCTCAGGACAGGGACTCCTACGAGCAGTACTTC. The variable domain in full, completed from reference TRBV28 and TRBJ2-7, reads DVKVTQSSRYLVKRTGEKVFLECVQDMDHENMFWYRQDPGLGLRLIYFSYDVKMKEKGDIPEGYSVSREKKERFSLILESASTNQTSMYLCASSPQDRDSYEQYFGPGTRLTVT.

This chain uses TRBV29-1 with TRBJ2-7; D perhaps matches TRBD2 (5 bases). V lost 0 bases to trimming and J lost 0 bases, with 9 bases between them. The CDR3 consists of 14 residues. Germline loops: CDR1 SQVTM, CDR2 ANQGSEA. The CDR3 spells CSVEEQGSSYEQYF. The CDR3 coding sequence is TGCAGCGTTGAAGAGCAAGGGAGCTCCTACGAGCAGTACTTC.

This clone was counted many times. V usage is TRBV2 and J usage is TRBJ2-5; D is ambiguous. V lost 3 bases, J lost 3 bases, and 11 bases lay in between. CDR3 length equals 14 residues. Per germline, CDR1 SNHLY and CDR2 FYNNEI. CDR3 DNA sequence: TGTGCCAGCAGTGACTGGCACAACAAAGAGACCCAGTACTTC. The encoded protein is CASSDWHNKETQYF.

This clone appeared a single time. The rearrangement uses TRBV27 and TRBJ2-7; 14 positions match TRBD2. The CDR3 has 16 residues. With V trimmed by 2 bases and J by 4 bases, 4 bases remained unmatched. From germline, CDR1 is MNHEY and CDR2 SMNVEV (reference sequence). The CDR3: CASSLLGTSGSYEQYF. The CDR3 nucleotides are TGTGCCAGCAGTTTACTAGGGACTAGCGGGAGTTACGAGCAGTACTTC.

The CDR3 sequence: CASSHRSVPEQFF. The CDR3 DNA follows: TGTGCCAGCAGCCACCGGTCGGTGCCTGAGCAGTTCTTC. This chain connects TRBV7-6 to TRBJ2-1, with D uncertain. This CDR3 has 13 amino acids. The germline V gene has CDR1 SGHVS and CDR2 FNYEAQ. Trimming cost V 5 bases and J 9 bases, with 14 bases left between them.

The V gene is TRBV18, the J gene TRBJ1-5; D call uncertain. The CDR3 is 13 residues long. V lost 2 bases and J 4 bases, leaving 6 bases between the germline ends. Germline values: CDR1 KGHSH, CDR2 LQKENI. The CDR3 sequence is CASSPGENQPQHF. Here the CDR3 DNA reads TGTGCCAGCTCACCAGGGGAGAATCAGCCCCAGCATTTT.

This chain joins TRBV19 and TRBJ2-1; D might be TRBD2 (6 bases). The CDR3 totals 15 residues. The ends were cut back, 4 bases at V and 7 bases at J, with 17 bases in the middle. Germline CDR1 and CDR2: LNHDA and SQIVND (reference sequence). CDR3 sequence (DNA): TGTGCCAGTAGTAATTACGGGAGATCCGATAATGAGCAGTTCTTC. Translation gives CASSNYGRSDNEQFF.

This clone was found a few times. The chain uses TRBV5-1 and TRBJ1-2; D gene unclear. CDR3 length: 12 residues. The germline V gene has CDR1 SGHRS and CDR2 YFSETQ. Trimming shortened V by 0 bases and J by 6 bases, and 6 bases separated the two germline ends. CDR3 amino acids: CASSLDSNGYTF. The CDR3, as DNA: TGCGCCAGCAGCTTGGACAGCAATGGCTACACCTTC. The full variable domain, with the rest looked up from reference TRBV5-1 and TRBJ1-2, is KAGVTQTPRYLIKTRGQQVTLSCSPISGHRSVSWYQQTPGQGLQFLFEYFSETQRNKGNFPGRFSGRQFSNSRSEMNVSTLELGDSALYLCASSLDSNGYTFGSGTRLTVV.

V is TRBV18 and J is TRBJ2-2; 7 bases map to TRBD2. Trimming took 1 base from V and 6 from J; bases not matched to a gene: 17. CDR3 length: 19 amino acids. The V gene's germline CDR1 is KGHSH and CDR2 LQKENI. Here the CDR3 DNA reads TGTGCCAGCTCACCACAGGCCGGGAGCCCTAACCGGGGGGCCGGGGAGCTGTTTTTT. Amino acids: CASSPQAGSPNRGAGELFF.

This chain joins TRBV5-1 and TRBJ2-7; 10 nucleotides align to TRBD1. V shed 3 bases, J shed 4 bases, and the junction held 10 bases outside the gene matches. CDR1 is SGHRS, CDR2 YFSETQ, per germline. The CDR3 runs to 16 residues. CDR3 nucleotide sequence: TGCGCCAGCAGCTCCCCTCGAGGGACAGGGGATTACGAGCAGTACTTC. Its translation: CASSSPRGTGDYEQYF.